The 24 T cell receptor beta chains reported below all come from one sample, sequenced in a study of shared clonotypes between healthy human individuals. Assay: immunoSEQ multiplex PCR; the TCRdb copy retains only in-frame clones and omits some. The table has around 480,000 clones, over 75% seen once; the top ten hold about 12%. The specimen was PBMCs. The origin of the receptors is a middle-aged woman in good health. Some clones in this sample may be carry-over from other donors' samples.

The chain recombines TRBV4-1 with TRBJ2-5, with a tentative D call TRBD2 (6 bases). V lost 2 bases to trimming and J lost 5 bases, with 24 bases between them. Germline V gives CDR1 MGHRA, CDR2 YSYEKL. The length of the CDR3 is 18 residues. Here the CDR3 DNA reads TGCGCCAGCAGCCAACTTTTTTTGGACTACCACAAGGGGGAGACCCAGTACTTC. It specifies CASSQLFLDYHKGETQYF.

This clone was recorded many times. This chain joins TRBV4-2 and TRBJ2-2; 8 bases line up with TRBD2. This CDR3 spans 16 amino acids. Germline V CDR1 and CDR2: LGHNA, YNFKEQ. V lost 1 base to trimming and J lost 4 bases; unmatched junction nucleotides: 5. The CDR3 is CASSQGQAGVTGELFF. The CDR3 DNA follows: TGTGCCAGCAGCCAAGGGCAAGCGGGAGTCACCGGGGAGCTGTTTTTT.

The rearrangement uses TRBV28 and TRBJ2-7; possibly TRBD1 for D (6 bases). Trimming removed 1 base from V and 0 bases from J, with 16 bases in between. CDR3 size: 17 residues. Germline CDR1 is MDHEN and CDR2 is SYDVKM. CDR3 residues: CASSLSATGTHSYEQYF. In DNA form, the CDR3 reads TGTGCCAGCAGTTTATCCGCTACCGGGACACACTCCTACGAGCAGTACTTC.

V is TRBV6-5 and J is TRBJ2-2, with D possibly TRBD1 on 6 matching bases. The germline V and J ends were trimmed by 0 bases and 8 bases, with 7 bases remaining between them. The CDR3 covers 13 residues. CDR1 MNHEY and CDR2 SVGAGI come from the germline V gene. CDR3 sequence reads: CASSYSRGGELFF. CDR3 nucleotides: TGTGCCAGCAGTTACTCGAGGGGGGGGGAGCTGTTTTTT.

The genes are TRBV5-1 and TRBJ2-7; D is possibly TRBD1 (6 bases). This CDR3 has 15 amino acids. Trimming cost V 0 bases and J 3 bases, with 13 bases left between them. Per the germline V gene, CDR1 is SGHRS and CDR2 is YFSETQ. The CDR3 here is CASSLGAGVYYEQYF. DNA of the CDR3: TGCGCCAGCAGCTTGGGGGCAGGGGTCTACTACGAGCAGTACTTC.

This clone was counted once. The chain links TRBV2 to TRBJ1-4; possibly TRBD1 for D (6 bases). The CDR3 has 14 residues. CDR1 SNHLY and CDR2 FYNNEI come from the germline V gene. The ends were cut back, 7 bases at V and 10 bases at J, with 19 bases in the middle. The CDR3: CASIFLQGRGKLFF. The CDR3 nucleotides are TGTGCCAGCATTTTCCTGCAGGGGCGGGGAAAACTGTTTTTT.

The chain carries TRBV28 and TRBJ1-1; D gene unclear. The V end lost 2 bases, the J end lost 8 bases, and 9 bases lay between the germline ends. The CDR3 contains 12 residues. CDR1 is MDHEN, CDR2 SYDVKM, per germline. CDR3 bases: TGTGCCAGCAGTTTAAATTCGGCAGAAGCTTTCTTT. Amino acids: CASSLNSAEAFF.

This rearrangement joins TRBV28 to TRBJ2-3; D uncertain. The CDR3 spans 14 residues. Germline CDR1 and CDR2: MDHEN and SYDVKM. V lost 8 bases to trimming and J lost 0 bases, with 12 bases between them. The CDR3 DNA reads TGTGCCAGCTCAAGGGATTCTAGCACAGATACGCAGTATTTT. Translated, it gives CASSRDSSTDTQYF.

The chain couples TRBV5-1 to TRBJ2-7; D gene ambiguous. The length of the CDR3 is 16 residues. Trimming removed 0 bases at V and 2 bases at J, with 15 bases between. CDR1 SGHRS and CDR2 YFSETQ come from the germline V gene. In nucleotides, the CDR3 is TGCGCCAGCAGCTTGGTATTCCAGGTCGAGCCCTACGAGCAGTACTTC. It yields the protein CASSLVFQVEPYEQYF.

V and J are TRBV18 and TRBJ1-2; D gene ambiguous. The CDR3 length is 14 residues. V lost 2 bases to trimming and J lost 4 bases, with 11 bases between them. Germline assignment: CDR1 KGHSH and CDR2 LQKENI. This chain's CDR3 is CASSPENSIYGYTF. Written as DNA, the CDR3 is TGTGCCAGCTCACCAGAAAATTCGATCTATGGCTACACCTTC. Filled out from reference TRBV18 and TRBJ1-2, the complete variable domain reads NAGVMQNPRHLVRRRGQEARLRCSPMKGHSHVYWYRQLPEEGLKFMVYLQKENIIDESGMPKERFSAEFPKEGPSILRIQQVVRGDSAAYFCASSPENSIYGYTFGSGTRLTVV.

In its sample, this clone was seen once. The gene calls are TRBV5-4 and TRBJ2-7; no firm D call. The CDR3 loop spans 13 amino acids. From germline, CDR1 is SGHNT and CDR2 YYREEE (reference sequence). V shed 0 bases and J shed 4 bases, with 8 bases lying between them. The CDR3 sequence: CASSLDSLYEQYF. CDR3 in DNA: TGTGCCAGCAGCTTGGACTCCTTATACGAGCAGTACTTC.

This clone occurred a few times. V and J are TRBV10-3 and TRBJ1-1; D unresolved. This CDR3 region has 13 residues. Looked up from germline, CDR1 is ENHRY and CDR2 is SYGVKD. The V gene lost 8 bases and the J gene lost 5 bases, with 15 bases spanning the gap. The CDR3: CAIARDELTEAFF. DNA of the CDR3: TGTGCCATCGCCCGGGATGAATTGACTGAAGCTTTCTTT.

CDR3 nucleotides: TGTGCCAGCAGTGAGGGGGCCCAAGAGACCCAGTACTTC. Protein product: CASSEGAQETQYF. The chain combines TRBV7-3 with TRBJ2-5; 7 bases match TRBD1. Germline V CDR1 and CDR2: SGHTA, FQGTGA. The CDR3 consists of 13 residues. V shed 6 bases, J shed 1 base, and the junction held 2 bases outside the gene matches.

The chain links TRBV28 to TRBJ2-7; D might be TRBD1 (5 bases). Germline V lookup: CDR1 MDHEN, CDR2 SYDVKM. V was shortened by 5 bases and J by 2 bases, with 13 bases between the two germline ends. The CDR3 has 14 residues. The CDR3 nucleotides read TGTGCCAGCAGTAAAAGACAGCGAGCCTACGAGCAGTACTTC. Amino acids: CASSKRQRAYEQYF.

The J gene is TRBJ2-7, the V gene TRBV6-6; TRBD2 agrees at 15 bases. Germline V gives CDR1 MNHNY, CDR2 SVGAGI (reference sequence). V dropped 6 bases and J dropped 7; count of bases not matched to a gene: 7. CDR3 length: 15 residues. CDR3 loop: CASRPPGLAGGEQYF. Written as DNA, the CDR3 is TGTGCCAGCAGGCCGCCGGGACTAGCGGGAGGAGAGCAGTACTTC.

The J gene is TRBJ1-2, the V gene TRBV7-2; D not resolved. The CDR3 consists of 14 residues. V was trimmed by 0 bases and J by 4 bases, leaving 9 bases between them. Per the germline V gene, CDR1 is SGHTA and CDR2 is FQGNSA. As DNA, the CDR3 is TGTGCCAGCAGCTTAGCAGGGCCCAGCTATGGCTACACCTTC. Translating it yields CASSLAGPSYGYTF.

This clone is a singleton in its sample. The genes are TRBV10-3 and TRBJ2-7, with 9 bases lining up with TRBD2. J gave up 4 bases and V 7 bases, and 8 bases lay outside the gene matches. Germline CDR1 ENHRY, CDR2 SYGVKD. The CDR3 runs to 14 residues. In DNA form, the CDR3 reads TGTGCCATCAAAAGGACTAGCGATGAATACGAGCAGTACTTC. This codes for CAIKRTSDEYEQYF.

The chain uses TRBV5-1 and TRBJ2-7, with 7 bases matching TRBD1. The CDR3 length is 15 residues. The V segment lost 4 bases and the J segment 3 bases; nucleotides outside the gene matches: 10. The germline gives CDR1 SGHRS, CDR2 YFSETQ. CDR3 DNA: TGCGCCAGCAGCGAGGGGGATCAGGGGGTCTACGAGCAGTACTTC. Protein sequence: CASSEGDQGVYEQYF.

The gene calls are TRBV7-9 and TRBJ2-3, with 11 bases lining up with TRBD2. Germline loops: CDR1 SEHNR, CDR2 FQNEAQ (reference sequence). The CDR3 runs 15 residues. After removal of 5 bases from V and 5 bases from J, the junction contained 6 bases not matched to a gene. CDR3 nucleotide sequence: TGTGCCAGCAGCATTACTAGCGGGAGTTTAGATACGCAGTATTTT. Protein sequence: CASSITSGSLDTQYF.

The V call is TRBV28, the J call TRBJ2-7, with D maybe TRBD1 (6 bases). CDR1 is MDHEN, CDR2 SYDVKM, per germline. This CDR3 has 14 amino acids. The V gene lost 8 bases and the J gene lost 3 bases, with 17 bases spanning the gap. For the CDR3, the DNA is TGTGCCAGCTGTAACGGACAGAGTCTCTACGAGCAGTACTTC. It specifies CASCNGQSLYEQYF.

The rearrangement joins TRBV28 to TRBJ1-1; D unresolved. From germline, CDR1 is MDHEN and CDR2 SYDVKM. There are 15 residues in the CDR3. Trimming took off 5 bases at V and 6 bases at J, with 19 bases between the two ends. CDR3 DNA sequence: TGTGCCAGCAGTGCAAGACGAGGGAGTGGATCTGAAGCTTTCTTT. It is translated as CASSARRGSGSEAFF.

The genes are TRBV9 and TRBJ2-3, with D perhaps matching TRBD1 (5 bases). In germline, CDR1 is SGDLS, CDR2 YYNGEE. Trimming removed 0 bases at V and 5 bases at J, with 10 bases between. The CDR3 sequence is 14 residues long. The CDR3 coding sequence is TGTGCCAGCAGCGTAGAAGGGGATCAAGATACGCAGTATTTT. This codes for CASSVEGDQDTQYF.

Here the CDR3 reads CASSQGALQHNEQFF. The CDR3 DNA sequence: TGTGCCAGCAGCCAAGGTGCCCTCCAGCACAATGAGCAGTTCTTC. V gene TRBV4-2 combines with J gene TRBJ2-1; unclear D gene. CDR1 LGHNA and CDR2 YNFKEQ come from the germline V gene. The V and J ends lost 1 base and 5 bases respectively, with 12 bases between them. This CDR3 is 15 amino acids long.

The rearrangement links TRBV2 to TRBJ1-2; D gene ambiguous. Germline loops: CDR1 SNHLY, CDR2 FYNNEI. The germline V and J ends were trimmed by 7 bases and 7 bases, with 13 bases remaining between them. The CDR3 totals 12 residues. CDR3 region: CASTATVSGYTF. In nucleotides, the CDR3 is TGTGCCAGCACCGCGACCGTATCTGGCTACACCTTC. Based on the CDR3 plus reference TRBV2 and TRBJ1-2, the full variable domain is EPEVTQTPSHQVTQMGQEVILRCVPISNHLYFYWYRQILGQKVEFLVSFYNNEISEKSEIFDDQFSVERPDGSNFTLKIRSTKLEDSAMYFCASTATVSGYTFGSGTRLTVV.